These 3 T cell receptor beta chains came from one sample sequenced in a study of Ad26.COV2.S vaccination and SARS-CoV-2 variants. Measured with immunoSEQ multiplex PCR; TCRdb has only the in-frame clones, and not every one. The sample has 350,000 to 450,000 clones, around 93% seen once; the top ten hold more than 1.5%. Treatment meaning: 15 to 20 received Ad26.COV2.S at low or high dose, single or two shots; a few received placebo; per-sample allocation not given. The samples date from day 63 after the first vaccine or placebo injection. The sequencing here drew on peripheral blood, taken in a trial of Ad26.COV2.S vaccine versus placebo. Receptor source: a person between 18 and 59 years old who received the Ad26.COV2.S COVID-19 vaccine or a placebo.

The chain has TRBV24-1 and TRBJ2-4, with D possibly TRBD1 on 5 matching bases. Germline V gives CDR1 KGHDR, CDR2 SFDVKD. V shed 6 bases and J shed 0 bases, with 17 bases lying between them. The CDR3 is 17 residues long. In DNA form, the CDR3 reads TGTGCCACCAGTCTGGGGCCGACTTTTATAGCCAAAAACATTCAGTACTTC. Its protein is CATSLGPTFIAKNIQYF.

The chain carries TRBV2 and TRBJ2-3; D gene uncertain. There are 15 residues in the CDR3. Per the germline V gene, CDR1 is SNHLY and CDR2 is FYNNEI. V shed 2 bases and J shed 0 bases, with 9 bases lying between them. The DNA for the CDR3 is TGTGCCAGCAGTGAAAAGGGTTTAAGCACAGATACGCAGTATTTT. Encoded protein: CASSEKGLSTDTQYF.

V and J are TRBV4-1 and TRBJ1-5, with a tentative D call TRBD1 (6 bases). The V gene lost 4 bases and the J gene lost 7 bases, with 14 bases spanning the gap. The CDR3 runs 14 residues. Germline loops: CDR1 MGHRA, CDR2 YSYEKL. CDR3: CASSPKSGAQPQHF. As DNA, the CDR3 is TGCGCCAGCAGCCCTAAGTCGGGGGCACAGCCCCAGCATTTT.